This T cell receptor beta chain was sequenced during a study of cytomegalovirus exposure and HLA in healthy donors. Germline V CDR1 and CDR2: GTSNPN, SVGIG (reference sequence). This CDR3 has 12 amino acids. The V gene lost 7 bases and the J gene lost 5 bases, with 11 bases spanning the gap. The PCR used 60 Vbeta and 13 Jbeta primers. Profiling relied on immunoSEQ multiplex PCR, and the TCRdb table lists in-frame clones only, not all of them. The sample contains under 70,000 clones, 70% of which appear only once. The clonotype was recovered from a woman aged 60-75 years in good health and CMV-seropositive. The chain joins TRBV30 to TRBJ1-4, with D possibly matching TRBD1 (5 bases). The specimen sequenced was PBMCs. CDR3 nucleotides: TGTGCCTCCCAGTCAGGGAATGAAAAACTGTTTTTT. This encodes CASQSGNEKLFF.